A selection of T cell receptor beta chains follows, all from one sample in a study of T cells after yellow fever vaccination. From the 5' RACE reads, TCRdb called clonotypes with MiXCR, one entry per CDR3 protein. This sample has under 100,000 distinct CDR3 sequences; 5.8% occur once, and the top ten carry roughly 39%. Sequencing used CD8+ T cells sorted from PBMCs, obtained 10 days after the yellow fever booster vaccination. The receptors stem from a man younger than 30 who received the YFV17D yellow fever vaccine. The CDR3 runs from the conserved cysteine through the conserved F or W. The order of the fields is J gene, V gene, D gene, clone size, CDR3 DNA, CDR3 protein. A D gene is named only where the DNA matches it firmly. Clone size is shown for a subset of rows, as once, few, many or a class of expanded clone.

>TRBJ2-7|TRBV5-1|-|few
TGCGCCAGCTCAACACGGAGAAATAGGGCCTACGAGCAGTACTTC
CASSTRRNRAYEQYF
>TRBJ1-6|TRBV19|-|few
TGTGCCAGTAGCTTGCGGTCCGGGACAAATGAGTCACCCCTCCACTTT
CASSLRSGTNESPLHF
>TRBJ2-1|TRBV19|-|few
TGTGCCAGTAGTATTATAAGAGACAATGAGCAGTTCTTC
CASSIIRDNEQFF
>TRBJ2-5|TRBV7-8|-|many
TGTGCCAGCAGCTCCCGGGCCCGACTAGAGGAGCAACAAGAGACCCAGTACTTC
CASSSRARLEEQQETQYF
>TRBJ1-1|TRBV19|-|-
TGTGCCAGTAGTATGAGGGGGACTGAAGCTTTCTTT
CASSMRGTEAFF
>TRBJ1-5|TRBV12-3/TRBV12-4|-|few
TGTGCCAGCAGCCCTGGGGGTAATAGTCAGCCCCAGCATTTT
CASSPGGNSQPQHF
>TRBJ1-1|TRBV4-1|TRBD1|-
TGCGCCAGCAGCCAAGCCGGACAGGGGAACACTGAAGCTTTCTTT
CASSQAGQGNTEAFF
>TRBJ1-5|TRBV12-3/TRBV12-4|TRBD1|many
TGTGCCAGCAGTCGTGGACAGGTCCTCAGCAATCAGCCCCAGCATTTT
CASSRGQVLSNQPQHF
>TRBJ2-2|TRBV29-1|-|many
TGCAGCGTTGCGGTAGAAAACACCGGGGAGCTGTTTTTT
CSVAVENTGELFF
>TRBJ1-1|TRBV6-5|TRBD1|many
TGTGCCAGCAGTTCTGGGGACAGCGGGTACACTGAAGCTTTCTTT
CASSSGDSGYTEAFF
>TRBJ1-2|TRBV7-8|-|many
TGTGCCAGCAGCTTAGGGGGAGGAGGCTACACCTTC
CASSLGGGGYTF
>TRBJ2-2|TRBV28|TRBD2|-
TGTGCCAGCAGACTGGGACTAGCGGGGGGTGTCGGCTGGGACGGGGAGCTGTTTTTT
CASRLGLAGGVGWDGELFF
>TRBJ2-1|TRBV6-2/TRBV6-3|-|-
TGTGCCAGCAGTTATCCCCCCGGGGCTCATGAGCAGTTCTTC
CASSYPPGAHEQFF
>TRBJ2-7|TRBV5-1|TRBD1|many
TGCGCCAGCAGCTTGGACAGGGGAAACGAGCAGTACTTC
CASSLDRGNEQYF
>TRBJ2-1|TRBV9|-|few
TGTGCCAGCAGCGTAGGGTGGGGTTCCTACAATGAGCAGTTCTTC
CASSVGWGSYNEQFF
>TRBJ2-1|TRBV12-3/TRBV12-4|-|-
TGTGCCAGCAGTCCCGTCTCCTACAATGAGCAGTTCTTC
CASSPVSYNEQFF
>TRBJ1-6|TRBV20-1|TRBD1|few
TGCAGTGCTAGTGGACAGGGTTATTCACCCCTCCACTTT
CSASGQGYSPLHF
>TRBJ1-2|TRBV4-1|-|-
TGCGCCAGCAGCCAAGAATCGTTGGATCTTGGTATATATGGCTACACCTTC
CASSQESLDLGIYGYTF
>TRBJ2-7|TRBV5-1|-|-
TGCGCCAGCAGCGCCGGGACGCCGACCTACGAGCAGTACTTC
CASSAGTPTYEQYF
>TRBJ2-2|TRBV6-2/TRBV6-3|-|-
TGTGCCAGCAGTATTAGGTTAACCCAGCGGGCGAACACCGGGGAGCTGTTTTTT
CASSIRLTQRANTGELFF
>TRBJ2-1|TRBV12-3/TRBV12-4|TRBD2|-
TGTGCCAGCAGTTTCATAGCGGGCCCCAACAATGAGCAGTTCTTC
CASSFIAGPNNEQFF
>TRBJ2-1|TRBV6-1|TRBD1|-
TGTGCCAGCAGTGGGGCCGGGACAGGAGCCTACAATGAGCAGTTCTTC
CASSGAGTGAYNEQFF
>TRBJ1-5|TRBV6-6|-|many
TGTGCCAGCAGTTCCACGGGACCTAGAAATCAGCCCCAGCATTTT
CASSSTGPRNQPQHF
>TRBJ1-4|TRBV7-9|TRBD1|-
TGTGCCAGCAGCTTACCTTACCAGGGGGCCGGGAATGAAAAACTGTTTTTT
CASSLPYQGAGNEKLFF
>TRBJ2-5|TRBV7-3|-|few
TGTGCCAGCAGCCAGGGGTCCGGGGTTCGGGAGACCCAGTACTTC
CASSQGSGVRETQYF
>TRBJ2-7|TRBV21-1|-|once
TGTGCCAGCAGCCAGCCGGGACAGGGGATCGAGCAGTACTTC
CASSQPGQGIEQYF
>TRBJ2-1|TRBV5-1|TRBD2|many
TGCGCCAGCAGCTTCGAGCGGGGGAGCTCCTACAATGAGCAGTTCTTC
CASSFERGSSYNEQFF
>TRBJ1-5|TRBV7-8|-|many
TGTGCCAGCAGCCCCCCGGACGGGCCCCAGCATTTT
CASSPPDGPQHF
>TRBJ1-5|TRBV19|TRBD1|-
TGTGCCAGTAGTATTTTTGGACAGGTCAGCAATCAGCCCCAGCATTTT
CASSIFGQVSNQPQHF
>TRBJ2-3|TRBV12-3/TRBV12-4|-|-
TGTGCCAGCAGTTTCACAGCCACAGATACGCAGTATTTT
CASSFTATDTQYF
>TRBJ2-3|TRBV7-2|-|many
TGTGCCAGCAGCTTGAAAAGCTATTTCACAGATACGCAGTATTTT
CASSLKSYFTDTQYF
>TRBJ1-2|TRBV2|-|few
TGTGCCAGCAGTGACGGGACCGGAGGTTATGGCTACACCTTC
CASSDGTGGYGYTF
>TRBJ2-3|TRBV7-3|TRBD2|-
TGTGCCAGCAGCTCGGGGGGTGGCACAGATACGCAGTATTTT
CASSSGGGTDTQYF
>TRBJ2-7|TRBV6-2/TRBV6-3|-|few
TGTGCCAGCAGTTACGACATGTTGGAGGTTCAATCCCATCCCTACGAGCAGTACTTC
CASSYDMLEVQSHPYEQYF
>TRBJ2-5|TRBV7-9|TRBD1|-
TGTGCCAGCAGCTCCCCCAGGACAGGGTCGTTCGAGACCCAGTACTTC
CASSSPRTGSFETQYF
>TRBJ2-5|TRBV7-2|TRBD2|many
TGTGCCAGCAGCATGGGACTAGCGGGGGGGTACCAAGAGACCCAGTACTTC
CASSMGLAGGYQETQYF
>TRBJ2-2|TRBV27|-|-
TGTGCCAGCAGTCGCTACCCCGGGGAGCTGTTTTTT
CASSRYPGELFF
>TRBJ2-3|TRBV4-3|TRBD2|-
TGCGCCAGCAGCCAAGAGTCTGGGGGGGGCACAGATACGCAGTATTTT
CASSQESGGGTDTQYF
>TRBJ2-1|TRBV4-1|-|-
TGCGCCAGCAGCCAAGCGGCCGTGAGCTCCTACAATGAGCAGTTCTTC
CASSQAAVSSYNEQFF